The 30 T cell receptor beta chains below come from one sample, sequenced in a study of OX40 agonist ivuxolimab in advanced cancers. This table comes from immunoSEQ multiplex PCR, and its TCRdb copy is limited to in-frame clones, with some not included. The table has about 110,000 clones, about nine tenths seen once. This sample comprised CD4+ or CD8+ T cells sorted from blood, obtained in a trial of the OX40 agonist ivuxolimab. These receptors originate from an adult with an advanced solid tumor such as melanoma, head and neck, liver or kidney cancer.

The chain links TRBV29-1 to TRBJ1-1, with D perhaps TRBD1 (5 bases). The CDR3 covers 14 residues. The V end was cut by 5 bases, the J end by 0 bases, with 13 bases between. Germline V lookup: CDR1 SQVTM, CDR2 ANQGSEA. The CDR3 nucleotides read TGCAGCGTTAGGGGAGGGACCATGAACACTGAAGCTTTCTTT. It yields the protein CSVRGGTMNTEAFF.

The chain links TRBV11-2 to TRBJ2-3; D remains ambiguous. The CDR3 runs 15 residues. V was clipped by 5 bases and J by 0 bases, with 12 bases between them. CDR1 and CDR2 (germline): SGHAT, FQNNGV. The CDR3 protein is CASSPVWGSTDTQYF. The CDR3 nucleotides read TGTGCCAGCAGCCCCGTATGGGGAAGCACAGATACGCAGTATTTT.

The rearrangement uses TRBV6-1 and TRBJ1-1; perhaps TRBD1 as D (6 bases). CDR3 size: 14 residues. The ends were cut back, 4 bases at V and 0 bases at J, with 9 bases in the middle. Germline V CDR1 and CDR2: MNHNS, SASEGT. The CDR3 here is CASSGGQLNTEAFF. The CDR3 nucleotides are TGTGCCAGCAGTGGAGGACAGTTGAACACTGAAGCTTTCTTT.

The V and J genes are TRBV2 and TRBJ2-3; D is ambiguous. The V and J ends lost 5 bases and 3 bases respectively, with 6 bases between them. In germline, CDR1 is SNHLY, CDR2 FYNNEI. CDR3 size: 12 residues. The CDR3 DNA sequence: TGTGCCAGCAGTCTCCAGACAGATACGCAGTATTTT. As protein: CASSLQTDTQYF.

J is TRBJ2-1 and V is TRBV4-2; 14 bases are a match to TRBD2. Germline CDR1 is LGHNA and CDR2 is YNFKEQ. This CDR3 comprises 16 residues. V gave up 5 bases and J gave up 5 bases; unmatched junction bases: 5. CDR3 in DNA: TGTGCCAGCAGCGCACCGGGACTAGCGGGGGACAATGAGCAGTTCTTC. Its translation: CASSAPGLAGDNEQFF.

This clone was detected once. DNA for the CDR3: TGTGCCATCAGAACCGACAGGGGCAACACTGAAGCTTTCTTT. This sequence encodes CAIRTDRGNTEAFF. V and J are TRBV10-3 and TRBJ1-1; 8 positions match TRBD1. The CDR3 covers 14 residues. Per the germline V gene, CDR1 is ENHRY and CDR2 is SYGVKD. V shed 6 bases and J 2 bases; nucleotides not matched to a gene: 5.

This chain links TRBV2 with TRBJ1-4, with D unclear. Germline V lookup: CDR1 SNHLY, CDR2 FYNNEI. Trimming removed 6 bases from V and 4 bases from J, with 12 bases in between. This CDR3 has 14 residues. The chain's CDR3 is CASRSQQYNEKLFF. The DNA of the CDR3 is TGTGCCAGCAGGAGCCAACAGTATAATGAAAAACTGTTTTTT.

The chain recombines TRBV4-1 with TRBJ1-2, with D possibly matching TRBD1 (5 bases). Trimming removed 7 bases from V and 4 bases from J, with 19 bases in between. The V gene's germline CDR1 is MGHRA and CDR2 YSYEKL. This CDR3 comprises 15 residues. The CDR3 here is CASNPTKDSRYGYTF. In DNA form, the CDR3 reads TGCGCCAGCAACCCCACTAAAGACAGCCGCTATGGCTACACCTTC.

J is TRBJ2-3 and V is TRBV7-3; 9 nucleotides agree with TRBD2. The CDR3 runs to 15 residues. Germline V gene sequence: CDR1 SGHTA, CDR2 FQGTGA. The V and J ends lost 1 base and 6 bases, in that order; junction bases with no gene match: 5. CDR3 amino acids: CASSLMAGGPDTQYF. The CDR3 coding sequence is TGTGCCAGCAGCTTAATGGCGGGGGGGCCTGATACGCAGTATTTT.

Concerning this clone: Its ends do not fully match the called genes, so a read error is possible. This chain links TRBV6-1 with TRBJ2-7; D gene unclear. Germline V lookup: CDR1 MNHNS, CDR2 SASEGT. The CDR3 is 13 residues long. CDR3 protein: CASRDPGPYEQYF. The CDR3, as DNA: TGTGCCAGCCGTGATCCAGGACCCTACGAGCAGTACTTC.

The chain uses TRBV28 and TRBJ1-1; no reliable D call. Trimming shortened V by 6 bases and J by 8 bases, and 16 bases separated the two germline ends. The CDR3 loop spans 13 amino acids. Germline CDR1 is MDHEN and CDR2 is SYDVKM. In DNA form, the CDR3 reads TGTGCCAGCAGAGTGTGGGAAGGAGGAGAAGCTTTCTTT. Translation: CASRVWEGGEAFF. The whole variable domain, filled in from reference TRBV28 and TRBJ1-1, reads DVKVTQSSRYLVKRTGEKVFLECVQDMDHENMFWYRQDPGLGLRLIYFSYDVKMKEKGDIPEGYSVSREKKERFSLILESASTNQTSMYLCASRVWEGGEAFFGQGTRLTVV.

The chain couples TRBV7-2 to TRBJ2-7, with D hard to call. Trimming left V 5 bases short and J 2 bases short, with 13 bases between. CDR1 SGHTA and CDR2 FQGNSA come from the germline V gene. The CDR3 is made up of 14 amino acids. The CDR3 coding sequence is TGTGCCAGCAGCCGGGCCCCTGGACCCTACGAGCAGTACTTC. It codes for CASSRAPGPYEQYF.

The rearrangement links TRBV29-1 to TRBJ2-1; 7 bases fit TRBD1. The germline CDR1 and CDR2 sequences are SQVTM and ANQGSEA. With V trimmed by 4 bases and J by 4 bases, 4 bases remained unmatched. The CDR3 length is 13 residues. CDR3 coding DNA: TGCAGCGTTGGACAGGGTAAATACAATGAGCAGTTCTTC. Translating gives CSVGQGKYNEQFF.

The rearrangement joins TRBV10-3 to TRBJ1-2; TRBD1 is a possible D gene (5 bases). Germline values: CDR1 ENHRY, CDR2 SYGVKD. The CDR3 spans 15 residues. Trimming took 0 bases from V and 2 from J, leaving 10 bases between them. In DNA form, the CDR3 reads TGTGCCATCAGTGAGTCGAGGCAGGGAAACTATGGCTACACCTTC. Residues: CAISESRQGNYGYTF.

This chain joins TRBV7-7 and TRBJ2-4, with D unresolved. CDR3 length equals 14 residues. Germline-derived CDR1 and CDR2 are SSHAT and FNYEAQ (reference sequence). V lost 1 base, J lost 9 bases, and 13 bases lay in between. CDR3 sequence (DNA): TGTGCCAGCAGCTTAGACCTTTCATCTAGCATTCAGTACTTC. Its protein is CASSLDLSSSIQYF.

The rearrangement uses TRBV19 and TRBJ2-5; either TRBD1 or TRBD2 may fit D (7 bases each). V lost 4 bases to trimming and J lost 4 bases, with 19 bases between them. The CDR3 has 16 residues. Germline lookup yields CDR1 LNHDA and CDR2 SQIVND (reference sequence). The CDR3 region has the DNA TGTGCCAGTAGTAGAAAAGCGGGACAGAGACTAGAGACCCAGTACTTC. It translates to CASSRKAGQRLETQYF.

The chain joins TRBV18 to TRBJ2-1, with D maybe TRBD1 (5 bases). The ends were cut back, 1 base at V and 3 bases at J, with 13 bases in the middle. The CDR3 contains 16 residues. The V gene's germline CDR1 is KGHSH and CDR2 LQKENI. CDR3 protein: CASSPRNAGYYNEQFF. CDR3 coding DNA: TGTGCCAGCTCACCACGTAACGCAGGGTACTACAATGAGCAGTTCTTC.

The V gene is TRBV6-4, the J gene TRBJ2-1; the match to TRBD2 covers 13 bases. The CDR3 loop spans 14 amino acids. Germline CDR1 MRHNA, CDR2 SNTAGT. The V gene end was trimmed by 6 bases and the J gene end by 7 bases; junction bases not matched to a gene: 3. Written as DNA, the CDR3 is TGTGCCAGCAGAGGGACTAGCGGGGATAATGAGCAGTTCTTC. Translating it yields CASRGTSGDNEQFF.

V and J are TRBV7-7 and TRBJ2-1, with no clear D. Trimming shortened V by 4 bases and J by 0 bases, and 13 bases separated the two germline ends. Germline V CDR1 and CDR2: SSHAT, FNYEAQ (reference sequence). The CDR3 consists of 16 residues. CDR3 residues: CASSSGTANSYNEQFF. The CDR3 bases are TGTGCCAGCAGCTCGGGCACAGCGAACTCCTACAATGAGCAGTTCTTC.

V and J are TRBV9 and TRBJ2-7; D might be TRBD1 (5 bases). CDR1 and CDR2 from the germline V gene are SGDLS and YYNGEE. The CDR3 extends over 14 amino acids. V lost 2 bases, J lost 3 bases, and 12 bases lay in between. CDR3 bases: TGTGCCAGCAGCGTTCAGGGTTCGGGCTACGAGCAGTACTTC. It specifies CASSVQGSGYEQYF. Together with reference TRBV9 and TRBJ2-7, the CDR3 gives the full variable domain: DSGVTQTPKHLITATGQRVTLRCSPRSGDLSVYWYQQSLDQGLQFLIQYYNGEERAKGNILERFSAQQFPDLHSELNLSSLELGDSALYFCASSVQGSGYEQYFGPGTRLTVT.

The rearrangement joins TRBV6-1 to TRBJ1-2, with TRBD1 identical over 7 bases. The CDR3 contains 12 residues. J lost 7 bases, V lost 6 bases, and 5 bases had no gene match. Germline CDR1 reads MNHNS; CDR2 reads SASEGT. CDR3 residues: CASSRQGPGYTF. CDR3 nucleotide sequence: TGTGCCAGCAGCAGACAGGGCCCTGGCTACACCTTC.

This chain connects TRBV28 to TRBJ2-5, with D tentatively TRBD1 (6 bases). Germline assignment: CDR1 MDHEN and CDR2 SYDVKM. V was trimmed by 8 bases and J by 1 base, leaving 14 bases between them. This CDR3 is 14 amino acids long. CDR3 region: CASRGGVLQETQYF. The CDR3 DNA reads as TGTGCCAGCCGAGGGGGTGTCCTCCAAGAGACCCAGTACTTC. Complete variable domain (other parts from reference TRBV28 and TRBJ2-5): DVKVTQSSRYLVKRTGEKVFLECVQDMDHENMFWYRQDPGLGLRLIYFSYDVKMKEKGDIPEGYSVSREKKERFSLILESASTNQTSMYLCASRGGVLQETQYFGPGTRLLVL.

The chain uses TRBV28 and TRBJ1-1; D unresolved. The germline CDR1 and CDR2 sequences are MDHEN and SYDVKM. The CDR3 spans 12 residues. The ends were cut back, 6 bases at V and 3 bases at J, with 8 bases in the middle. CDR3 coding DNA: TGTGCCAGCAGAGTCCCATACACTGAAGCTTTCTTT. Residues: CASRVPYTEAFF.

The rearrangement uses TRBV4-1 and TRBJ1-1; weak D call: TRBD1 (5 bases). With 0 bases removed from V and 6 bases from J, the gap between germline ends came to 20 bases. The CDR3 has 17 residues. Germline-derived CDR1 and CDR2 are MGHRA and YSYEKL. CDR3 coding DNA: TGCGCCAGCAGCCAAGAATGGAGGTACGGGGGTTCGGCTGAAGCTTTCTTT. As protein: CASSQEWRYGGSAEAFF.

The chain uses TRBV4-3 and TRBJ2-1; D ambiguous. V shed 0 bases and J shed 10 bases, with 16 bases lying between them. This CDR3 comprises 15 residues. CDR1 is LGHNA, CDR2 YSLEER, per germline. CDR3 loop: CASSQEKDGGREQFF. CDR3 DNA: TGCGCCAGCAGCCAAGAAAAGGACGGTGGGCGGGAGCAGTTCTTC.

This clone was found a few times. V and J are TRBV11-2 and TRBJ2-1; D gene unclear. Germline V lookup: CDR1 SGHAT, CDR2 FQNNGV. The CDR3 contains 13 residues. V dropped 1 base and J dropped 4 bases, with 5 bases sitting between them. The chain's CDR3 is CASSLAQYNEQFF. Here the CDR3 DNA reads TGTGCCAGCAGCTTAGCACAGTACAATGAGCAGTTCTTC.

V and J are TRBV28 and TRBJ2-7; TRBD1 matches at 9 bases. The germline gives CDR1 MDHEN, CDR2 SYDVKM. The trim removed 5 bases at V and 2 bases at J, leaving 10 bases unmatched. The CDR3 has 16 residues. The DNA of the CDR3 is TGTGCCAGCAGTCCGAGACAGGGGGTATGGACCTACGAGCAGTACTTC. Translation gives CASSPRQGVWTYEQYF.

The rearrangement links TRBV28 to TRBJ1-1; weak D call: TRBD1 (6 bases). The V and J ends lost 5 bases and 0 bases respectively, with 13 bases between them. CDR3 size: 15 residues. Germline CDR1 MDHEN, CDR2 SYDVKM. The CDR3 region has the DNA TGTGCCAGCAGTGGCTGGGGGGCCTTGAACACTGAAGCTTTCTTT. As protein: CASSGWGALNTEAFF.

The chain recombines TRBV9 with TRBJ2-4; TRBD2 agrees at 8 bases. Germline CDR1 is SGDLS and CDR2 is YYNGEE. There are 14 residues in the CDR3. The V segment lost 0 bases and the J segment 5 bases; nucleotides outside the gene matches: 1. The DNA of the CDR3 is TGTGCCAGCAGCGTAGCGGGGGGGGAAAACATTCAGTACTTC. As protein: CASSVAGGENIQYF.

The chain couples TRBV19 to TRBJ2-5; tentatively, D is TRBD2 (5 bases). The CDR3 loop spans 14 amino acids. Germline loops: CDR1 LNHDA, CDR2 SQIVND (reference sequence). Trimming took off 3 bases at V and 5 bases at J, with 13 bases between the two ends. The CDR3 sequence is CASSMRGGGETQYF. CDR3 coding DNA: TGTGCCAGTAGTATGCGAGGAGGCGGCGAGACCCAGTACTTC.